Listed here are 6 T cell receptor beta chains from one sample, sequenced in a study of regulatory T cells in long-lasting Graves disease (dated by TCRdb to the early 2020s). The time point label, as the study defines it: newly diagnosed GD, antithyroid drugs for less than 3 months. For both TCR sequencing and RNA sequencing, RNA was extracted from PBMCs in TRIzol. The protocol used for the library was multiplex PCR. The sample was run on an Illumina HiSeq 4000. To build TCR beta libraries, CDR3 regions were amplified by Arm-PCR using iRepertoire HTBI primers. The public reads were run again by TCRdb, first through fastp at Q25 and then through MiXCR, and only productive beta chains were kept. Under each unique CDR3 protein, matching rows form one entry showing the most common genes and DNA. A total of around 400,000 distinct CDR3 sequences appear in this sample, about 15% of them only once. The ten largest clones capture approximately 7.8% of the sample.

These data also formed part of another study, on T cells in Graves' hyperthyroidism and ophthalmopathy.

Material: peripheral blood mononuclear cells (PBMCs), obtained at new diagnosis, from a patient treated with antithyroid drugs. These receptors originate from a woman aged 35 to 49 with Graves disease. Donor details come from another sample of the same person, matched by shared clones.

This clonotype has ten or more counts. The chain is built from TRBV6-5 and TRBJ2-3; D may be TRBD2 (6 bases). Germline loops: CDR1 MNHEY, CDR2 SVGAGI. Trimming took off 0 bases at V and 2 bases at J, with 21 bases between the two ends. This CDR3 has 19 residues. CDR3 amino acids: CASSYSTDPGLPDTDTQYF. The CDR3 DNA reads as TGTGCCAGCAGTTACTCGACTGATCCGGGACTCCCTGACACAGATACGCAGTATTTT.

This clonotype was recorded a few times. The chain links TRBV28 to TRBJ2-7, with 7 bases aligning to TRBD2. Germline V gene data show CDR1 as MDHEN and CDR2 as SYDVKM. The CDR3 is 16 amino acids. Trimming at V came to 8 bases and at J to 3 bases, leaving 16 bases not matched to a gene. CDR3 sequence: CASLSGGPFLYYEQYF. In DNA, the CDR3 is TGTGCCAGCCTCTCGGGGGGACCCTTTCTATACTACGAGCAGTACTTC.

In this sample, this clonotype turned up many times. One end of the junction varies from germline; a read error may be responsible. The chain recombines TRBV7-7 with TRBJ2-5; TRBD1 aligns across 8 bases. The germline CDR1 and CDR2 sequences are SSHAT and FNYEAQ (reference sequence). The CDR3 runs 14 residues. DNA for the CDR3: TGTGCTAGCAGCCCCTCAACAGGGGGAGAGACCCAGTACTTC. Translation gives CASSPSTGGETQYF.

This clonotype was seen at least ten times. This chain's CDR3 is CASSPLTGGHYNEQFF. CDR3 DNA: TGTGCCAGCAGCCCACTTACAGGGGGGCACTACAATGAGCAGTTCTTC. The chain couples TRBV14 to TRBJ2-1, with 8 bases that match TRBD1. This CDR3 has 16 amino acids. Germline V CDR1 and CDR2: SGHDN, FVKESK. J was trimmed by 3 bases and V by 4 bases; bases with no gene match: 8.

The V and J genes are TRBV5-1 and TRBJ2-7, with D perhaps TRBD2 (6 bases). Germline V gene data show CDR1 as SGHRS and CDR2 as YFSETQ. V was clipped by 0 bases and J by 2 bases, with 12 bases between them. The CDR3 runs 15 residues. The CDR3, as DNA: TGCGCCAGCAGCTTGGCCGGGAGCCAGCCCTACGAGCAGTACTTC. It codes for CASSLAGSQPYEQYF.

This clonotype was seen ten or more times. The chain couples TRBV4-3 to TRBJ2-1; D gene unclear. The CDR3 is 13 amino acids. CDR1 and CDR2 (germline): LGHNA, YSLEER. Trimming shortened V by 0 bases and J by 6 bases, and 6 bases separated the two germline ends. The CDR3, as DNA: TGCGCCAGCAGCCAAGATGGATTCAATGAGCAGTTCTTC. As protein: CASSQDGFNEQFF.